Following are 23 T cell receptor beta chains from one sample sequenced in a study of vaccination and CD4 T cells after COVID-19. Treatment defined: approximately 11-day PBMC culture with coronavirus spike peptide pools or control peptides (ViraFEST assay). These CD4+ T cells came from an unexposed donor, sampled before the COVID-19 pandemic (2011-2018). Scientists ran DNA taken from cultured CD4+ T cells through the Oncomine TCR Beta short-read assay for sequencing. Once CD4+ T cells had been cultured, genomic DNA was extracted from them. MiXCR was run by TCRdb on the PCR reads, yielding one entry per CDR3 protein. The sample lists about 9,200 distinct CDR3 sequences, under 40% occurring once. What these receptors recognize is not known. Sequencing was performed on CD4+ T cells from blood, cultured in vitro. The receptors shown here come from a human donor in good health.

This clonotype is medium-sized. The chain carries TRBV20-1 and TRBJ1-3; D possibly corresponds to TRBD1 (5 bases). Germline V CDR1 and CDR2: DFQATT, SNEGSKA (reference sequence). Between the trimmed V and J ends, which lost 8 bases and 4 bases, there was a span of 9 bases. The CDR3 contains 11 residues. The CDR3: CSPHRGNTIYF. In DNA, the CDR3 is TGCAGTCCTCACAGGGGAAACACCATATATTTT.

The chain is built from TRBV30 and TRBJ1-5; 8 bases map to TRBD1. The trim removed 7 bases at V and 6 bases at J, leaving 8 bases unmatched. The CDR3 extends over 13 amino acids. CDR1 is GTSNPN and CDR2 is SVGIG in the germline V gene (reference sequence). The CDR3 sequence: CASQGALGQPQHF. In nucleotides, the CDR3 is TGTGCCTCCCAGGGGGCGCTCGGTCAGCCCCAGCATTTT.

This clonotype was seen a handful of times. The rearrangement links TRBV24-1 to TRBJ2-3, with D unresolved. Germline V gene sequence: CDR1 KGHDR, CDR2 SFDVKD. This CDR3 is built from 14 residues. Trimming stripped 4 bases from V and 5 bases from J, with 12 bases between. This CDR3 reads CATSDFKGEDTQYF. In DNA, the CDR3 is TGTGCCACCAGTGACTTCAAGGGCGAAGATACGCAGTATTTT.

This clonotype showed up just a few times. This chain links TRBV28 with TRBJ2-5; either TRBD1 or TRBD2 may fit D (5 bases each). V lost 6 bases and J 5 bases, leaving 13 bases between the germline ends. The CDR3 covers 13 residues. Germline CDR1 MDHEN, CDR2 SYDVKM. CDR3 residues: CASSSGTEETQYF. The CDR3 DNA follows: TGTGCCAGCAGCTCCGGGACGGAGGAGACCCAGTACTTC.

This chain links TRBV6-2 or TRBV6-3 with TRBJ2-3; weak D call: TRBD2 (6 bases). V lost 5 bases, J lost 4 bases, and 16 bases lay in between. This CDR3 is 15 amino acids long. In germline, CDR1 is MNHEY, CDR2 SVGEGT. The chain's CDR3 is CASSPGLPKPDTQYF. The CDR3, as DNA: TGTGCCAGCAGTCCCGGACTACCCAAGCCAGATACGCAGTATTTT.

This chain joins TRBV2 and TRBJ2-7, with D maybe TRBD2 (6 bases). The CDR3 runs 11 residues. Germline CDR1 SNHLY, CDR2 FYNNEI. V lost 11 bases to trimming and J lost 1 base, with 9 bases between them. This CDR3 reads CAGRLSYEQYF. CDR3 bases: TGTGCCGGGAGGCTATCCTACGAGCAGTACTTC.

This clonotype appeared a few times. The V gene is TRBV28, the J gene TRBJ1-5, with D hard to call. The V gene lost 3 bases and the J gene lost 6 bases, with 21 bases spanning the gap. The germline gives CDR1 MDHEN, CDR2 SYDVKM. The CDR3 runs to 17 residues. CDR3 amino acids: CASSFANLYEGGQPQHF. CDR3 in DNA: TGTGCCAGCAGTTTCGCGAATCTATACGAGGGCGGTCAGCCCCAGCATTTT.

The chain is built from TRBV29-1 and TRBJ2-6; tentative D call: TRBD1 (5 bases). Germline V lookup: CDR1 SQVTM, CDR2 ANQGSEA. V gave up 4 bases and J gave up 1 base, with 8 bases separating them. The CDR3 has 14 residues. The CDR3 protein is CSVVGASGANVLTF. CDR3 sequence (DNA): TGCAGCGTTGTAGGGGCTTCTGGGGCCAACGTCCTGACTTTC.

The chain employs TRBV19 and TRBJ1-5; D unclear. This CDR3 comprises 14 residues. Per the germline V gene, CDR1 is LNHDA and CDR2 is SQIVND (reference sequence). Trimming removed 5 bases from V and 5 bases from J, with 13 bases in between. The CDR3 spells CASSGRRPYQPQHF. The DNA for the CDR3 is TGTGCCAGTAGTGGCCGGAGGCCCTATCAGCCCCAGCATTTT.

This clonotype has a handful of counts. The chain employs TRBV10-3 and TRBJ2-7, with TRBD2 as a possible D gene (6 bases). Trimming took 5 bases from V and 0 from J, leaving 14 bases between them. The CDR3 has 15 residues. CDR1 and CDR2 from the germline V gene are ENHRY and SYGVKD. The CDR3 protein is CAISSASETSYEQYF. CDR3 nucleotide sequence: TGTGCCATCAGTTCCGCTAGCGAGACCTCCTACGAGCAGTACTTC.

V usage is TRBV4-2 and J usage is TRBJ1-5; 10 nucleotides align to TRBD1. The CDR3 consists of 16 residues. Trimming took 4 bases from V and 5 from J; bases not matched to a gene: 8. Looked up from germline, CDR1 is LGHNA and CDR2 is YNFKEQ. CDR3 in amino acids: CASSLTLGTGDQPQHF. CDR3 DNA sequence: TGTGCCAGCAGCCTAACCCTAGGGACAGGGGATCAGCCCCAGCATTTT.

V is TRBV20-1 and J is TRBJ2-5, with TRBD1 matching over 9 bases. J lost 5 bases, V lost 3 bases, and 1 base had no gene match. The V gene's germline CDR1 is DFQATT and CDR2 SNEGSKA (reference sequence). The CDR3 is 12 amino acids. The CDR3: CSARGQGETQYF. Here the CDR3 DNA reads TGCAGTGCTAGGGGACAGGGTGAGACCCAGTACTTC.

This clonotype came up a few times. V gene TRBV28 combines with J gene TRBJ2-2, with no clear D. The V end was cut by 7 bases, the J end by 8 bases, with 8 bases between. Germline loops: CDR1 MDHEN, CDR2 SYDVKM. The CDR3 length is 11 residues. The CDR3, as DNA: TGTGCCAGCAACCTAAGGGGGGAGCTGTTTTTT. Protein product: CASNLRGELFF. The full variable domain, completed using reference TRBV28 and TRBJ2-2, is DVKVTQSSRYLVKRTGEKVFLECVQDMDHENMFWYRQDPGLGLRLIYFSYDVKMKEKGDIPEGYSVSREKKERFSLILESASTNQTSMYLCASNLRGELFFGEGSRLTVL.

The V gene is TRBV20-1, the J gene TRBJ2-1; 11 bases fit TRBD2. The germline CDR1 and CDR2 sequences are DFQATT and SNEGSKA (reference sequence). The CDR3 is 15 residues long. The V segment lost 2 bases and the J segment 6 bases; nucleotides outside the gene matches: 6. The CDR3 region has the DNA TGCAGTGCTAGAAAACTAGCGGGAGAAGTCAATGAGCAGTTCTTC. Translated: CSARKLAGEVNEQFF.

The CDR3 DNA reads TGTGCCAGCAGCCGTCGGGACGGAACCACCGGGGAGCTGTTTTTT. Amino acids: CASSRRDGTTGELFF. The chain carries TRBV7-6 and TRBJ2-2; either TRBD1 or TRBD2 may fit D (5 bases each). CDR1 SGHVS and CDR2 FNYEAQ come from the germline V gene. The CDR3 has 15 residues. Trimming took 5 bases from V and 4 from J, leaving 14 bases between them.

The chain carries TRBV10-3 and TRBJ2-1; 9 nucleotides align to TRBD2. V trimming: 4 bases; J trimming: 7 bases; junction bases outside the gene matches: 5. The germline V gene has CDR1 ENHRY and CDR2 SYGVKD. There are 14 residues in the CDR3. CDR3 loop: CAISGRLAENEQFF. CDR3 nucleotide sequence: TGTGCCATCAGTGGGCGACTAGCGGAGAATGAGCAGTTCTTC.

The chain is built from TRBV4-1 and TRBJ1-5; D is possibly TRBD1 (5 bases). V shed 3 bases and J shed 6 bases, with 15 bases lying between them. The CDR3 covers 15 residues. Germline lookup yields CDR1 MGHRA and CDR2 YSYEKL. DNA for the CDR3: TGCGCCAGCAGCCATCCAGGGAATCCTAGTCAGCCCCAGCATTTT. Translating it yields CASSHPGNPSQPQHF.

The rearrangement uses TRBV6-5 and TRBJ2-7; perhaps TRBD2 as D (5 bases). Germline V gene lookup returns CDR1 MNHEY and CDR2 SVGAGI. Trimming took off 2 bases at V and 4 bases at J, with 12 bases between the two ends. The CDR3 length is 14 residues. CDR3 protein: CASSYPGMTYEQYF. CDR3 in DNA: TGTGCCAGCAGTTACCCCGGGATGACGTACGAGCAGTACTTC.

The CDR3 nucleotides are TGTGCCAGCACCATCGGGATGCCCACAGATACGCAGTATTTT. This gives the protein CASTIGMPTDTQYF. The chain has TRBV7-2 and TRBJ2-3, with D maybe TRBD2 (5 bases). CDR1 is SGHTA, CDR2 FQGNSA, per germline. The V and J ends lost 7 bases and 2 bases respectively, with 13 bases between them. The CDR3 extends over 14 amino acids.

This sequence joins TRBV6-2 or TRBV6-3 and TRBJ2-1; 13 bases are a match to TRBD2. V lost 5 bases and J lost 1; bases outside the gene matches: 5. CDR3 length: 17 residues. Germline assignment: CDR1 MNHEY and CDR2 SVGEGT. The CDR3 DNA is TGTGCCAGCAGTCGGCGGACTAGCGGGAGTTCCTACAATGAGCAGTTCTTC. Amino acid sequence: CASSRRTSGSSYNEQFF.

V is TRBV7-2 and J is TRBJ2-3; D is unresolved. Germline V lookup: CDR1 SGHTA, CDR2 FQGNSA. The CDR3 contains 12 residues. Trimming took 3 bases from V and 6 from J, leaving 7 bases between them. Written as DNA, the CDR3 is TGTGCCAGCAGCTTCGGAGCGGATACGCAGTATTTT. This encodes CASSFGADTQYF.

The table lists this clonotype with a few counts. The V and J genes are TRBV6-1 and TRBJ2-7; 8 nucleotides align to TRBD1. CDR1 is MNHNS and CDR2 is SASEGT in the germline V gene. V shed 6 bases and J 3 bases; nucleotides not matched to a gene: 7. The CDR3 runs to 14 residues. DNA for the CDR3: TGTGCCAGCAGGAAAGGACAGGGTGGCTACGAGCAGTACTTC. Encoded protein: CASRKGQGGYEQYF.

The CDR3 sequence is CASSLDGRTNTEAFF. CDR3 in DNA: TGCGCCAGCAGCTTGGACGGCAGAACCAACACTGAAGCTTTCTTT. The gene calls are TRBV5-1 and TRBJ1-1; D call uncertain. The germline V and J ends were trimmed by 0 bases and 2 bases, with 11 bases remaining between them. This CDR3 is built from 15 residues. CDR1 is SGHRS, CDR2 YFSETQ, per germline.